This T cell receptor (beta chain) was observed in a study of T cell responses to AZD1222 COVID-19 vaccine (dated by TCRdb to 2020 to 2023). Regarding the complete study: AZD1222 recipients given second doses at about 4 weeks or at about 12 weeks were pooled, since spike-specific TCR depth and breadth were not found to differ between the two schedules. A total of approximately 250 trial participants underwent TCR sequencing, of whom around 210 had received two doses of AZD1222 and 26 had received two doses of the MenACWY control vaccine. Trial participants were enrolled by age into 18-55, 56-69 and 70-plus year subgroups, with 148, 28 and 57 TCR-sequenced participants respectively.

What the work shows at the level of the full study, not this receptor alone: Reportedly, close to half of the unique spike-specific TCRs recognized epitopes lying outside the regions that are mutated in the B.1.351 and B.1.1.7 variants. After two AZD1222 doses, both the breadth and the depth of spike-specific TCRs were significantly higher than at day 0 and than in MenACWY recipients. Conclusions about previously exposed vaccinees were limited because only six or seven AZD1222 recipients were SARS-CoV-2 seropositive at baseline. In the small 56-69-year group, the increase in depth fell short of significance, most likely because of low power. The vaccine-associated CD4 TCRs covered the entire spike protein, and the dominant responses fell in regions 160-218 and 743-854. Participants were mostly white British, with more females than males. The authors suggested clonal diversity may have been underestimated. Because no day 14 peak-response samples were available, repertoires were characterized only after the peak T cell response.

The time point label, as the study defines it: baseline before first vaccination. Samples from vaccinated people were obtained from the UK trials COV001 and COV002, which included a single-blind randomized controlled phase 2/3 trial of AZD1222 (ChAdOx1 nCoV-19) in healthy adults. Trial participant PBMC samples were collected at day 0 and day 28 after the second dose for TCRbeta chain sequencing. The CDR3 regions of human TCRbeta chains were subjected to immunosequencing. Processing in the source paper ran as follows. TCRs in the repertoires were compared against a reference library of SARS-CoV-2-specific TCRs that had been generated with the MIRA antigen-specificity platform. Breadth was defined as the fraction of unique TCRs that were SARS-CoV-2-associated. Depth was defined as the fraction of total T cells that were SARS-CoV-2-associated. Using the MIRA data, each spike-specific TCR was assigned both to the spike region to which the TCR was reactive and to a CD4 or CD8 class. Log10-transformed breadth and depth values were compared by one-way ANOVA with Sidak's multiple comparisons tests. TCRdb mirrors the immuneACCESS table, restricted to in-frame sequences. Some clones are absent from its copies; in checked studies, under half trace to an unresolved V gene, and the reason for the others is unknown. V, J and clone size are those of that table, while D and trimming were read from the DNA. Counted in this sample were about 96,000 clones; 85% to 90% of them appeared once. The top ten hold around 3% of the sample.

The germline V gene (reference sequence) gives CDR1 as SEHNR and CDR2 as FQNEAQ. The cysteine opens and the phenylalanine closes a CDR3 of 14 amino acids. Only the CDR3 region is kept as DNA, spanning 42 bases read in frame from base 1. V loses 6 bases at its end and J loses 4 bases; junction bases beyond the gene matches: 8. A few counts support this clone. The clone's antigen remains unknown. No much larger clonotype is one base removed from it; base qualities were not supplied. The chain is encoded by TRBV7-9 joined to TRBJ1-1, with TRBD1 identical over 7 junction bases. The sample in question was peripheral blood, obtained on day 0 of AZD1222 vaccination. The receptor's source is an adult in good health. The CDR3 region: CASSRPDRSTEAFF. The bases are TGTGCCAGCAGTCGCCCGGACAGGAGCACTGAAGCTTTCTTT.